Given below is one T cell receptor beta chain in context. The CDR3 has 16 amino acids. The J segment lost 6 bases and the V segment lost 5 bases, leaving 7 bases of the junction unmatched. Germline assignment: CDR1 SGHNT and CDR2 YENEEA. Libraries were prepared by immunoSEQ multiplex PCR; TCRdb keeps only in-frame clonotypes and omits some of them. The data show 120,000 to 150,000 clones, about 88% seen once. This entry comes from a study of T cell responses to AZD1222 COVID-19 vaccine. The overall study: The study pooled second doses at about 4 or about 12 weeks.

This receptor was identified in an adult in good health. This specimen was peripheral blood, taken on day 0 of AZD1222 vaccination. V usage is TRBV11-3 and J usage is TRBJ2-1; 13 nucleotides match TRBD2. In nucleotides, the CDR3 is TGTGCCAGCAGCCGAAAACTAGCGGGAGGGGGCAATGAGCAGTTCTTC. This translates into CASSRKLAGGGNEQFF.